This T cell receptor beta chain was sequenced during a study of T-cell memory formation after mild COVID-19. Looked up from germline, CDR1 is MGHRA and CDR2 is YSYEKL. The CDR3 runs 14 residues. V lost 0 bases to trimming and J lost 3 bases, with 8 bases between them. One entry per CDR3 protein results from TCRdb running MiXCR on the 5' RACE reads. The profile covers just over 400,000 distinct CDR3 sequences, with about 22% appearing a single time and around 13% taken by the ten largest. Whole-study findings and limits: From day 15 to 85, contracting clones were balanced between CD4 and CD8, whereas later expanders leaned toward CD4+.

For this clonotype: Its antigen remains unidentified.

This sequence was found in an adult woman who had mild COVID-19 (a few samples of this study predate the infection). Cell type and time point are not known. V usage is TRBV4-1 and J usage is TRBJ1-1, with D perhaps TRBD1 (5 bases). Sequencing was carried out using PBMCs or a T cell subset sorted from them (not recorded which). CDR3 nucleotides: TGCGCCAGCAGCCAAGAGAAGGGGTACACTGAAGCTTTCTTT. Its translation is CASSQEKGYTEAFF.